The clone carrying this T cell receptor beta chain has just one count. As yet, its antigen is unknown. The sample belongs to a study of CD8+ T cells in alopecia areata. Study-wide results and limits: Scalp sequencing also captures normal skin's resident alphabeta T cells.

This CDR3 has 17 residues. J gave up 2 bases and V 3 bases, and 8 bases lay outside the gene matches. Germline V gene data show CDR1 as SGHNT and CDR2 as YYREEE (reference sequence). Extraction of RNA preceded its reverse transcription into cDNA, which served as the sequencing template. Clones were sequenced by immunoSEQ multiplex PCR, and TCRdb holds only the in-frame ones, with some missing. Of 100,000 to 120,000 clones listed, about 60% are singletons. This TCR was recovered from a human donor with alopecia areata. Source material: NKG2D-low CD8+ T cells sorted from blood. The chain recombines TRBV5-4 with TRBJ2-4; TRBD2 matches at 10 bases. In DNA, the CDR3 is TGTGCCAGCAGCTCCCCGACTAGCGGGTTAACCAAAAACATTCAGTACTTC. Translating it yields CASSSPTSGLTKNIQYF.